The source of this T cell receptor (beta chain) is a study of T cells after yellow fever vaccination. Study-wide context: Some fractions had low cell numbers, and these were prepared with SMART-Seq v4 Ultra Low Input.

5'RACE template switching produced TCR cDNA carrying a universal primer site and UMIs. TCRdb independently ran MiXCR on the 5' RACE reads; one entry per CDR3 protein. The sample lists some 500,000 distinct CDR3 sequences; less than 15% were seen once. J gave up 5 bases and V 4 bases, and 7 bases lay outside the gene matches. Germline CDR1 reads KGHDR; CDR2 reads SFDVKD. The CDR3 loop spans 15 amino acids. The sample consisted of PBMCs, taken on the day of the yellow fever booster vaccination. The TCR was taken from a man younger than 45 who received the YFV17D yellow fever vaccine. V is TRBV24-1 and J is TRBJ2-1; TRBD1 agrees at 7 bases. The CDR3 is CATSESGQTNNEQFF. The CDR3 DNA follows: TGTGCCACCAGTGAGTCGGGACAGACAAACAATGAGCAGTTCTTC.